The 22 T cell receptor beta chains below come from one sample, sequenced in a study of blood T cell repertoires in COVID-19. The protocol was immunoSEQ multiplex PCR, while the TCRdb copy is restricted to in-frame clones and leaves out a portion. The profile shows some 150,000 clones, around 84% of them singletons. The material sequenced was peripheral blood. Receptors were obtained from a man in his 70s with acute or convalescent COVID-19.

The rearrangement links TRBV7-6 to TRBJ2-7, with a possible D match to TRBD1 (6 bases). V was trimmed by 1 base and J by 3 bases, leaving 19 bases between them. This CDR3 comprises 17 residues. Germline CDR1 SGHVS, CDR2 FNYEAQ. For the CDR3, the DNA is TGTGCCAGCAGCTTAGGGAACCCAGGGGAAAGGAACTACGAGCAGTACTTC. Residues: CASSLGNPGERNYEQYF.

CDR3 DNA sequence: TGTGCCAGCAGCTTAGAGCGGTACGGCTATGGCTACACCTTC. This codes for CASSLERYGYGYTF. The V and J genes are TRBV11-2 and TRBJ1-2, with D hard to call. Trimming pared 0 bases from V and 4 bases from J, leaving 9 bases between. Per the germline V gene, CDR1 is SGHAT and CDR2 is FQNNGV. The CDR3 is 14 residues long.

This clone was counted many times. The chain has TRBV12-5 and TRBJ1-1; D is perhaps TRBD1 (6 bases). Germline V gene sequence: CDR1 LGHNT, CDR2 FRNRAP. CDR3 length equals 14 residues. V lost 2 bases and J 11 bases, leaving 18 bases between the germline ends. The CDR3 DNA sequence: TGTGCTAGTGGTTTGTCCTACCGCGGGGGCCGCGCTTTCTTT. Amino acids: CASGLSYRGGRAFF.

The J gene is TRBJ1-3, the V gene TRBV6-1; no definite D call. Trimming removed 3 bases at V and 2 bases at J, with 8 bases between. CDR1 and CDR2 from the germline V gene are MNHNS and SASEGT. The CDR3 runs 14 residues. DNA of the CDR3: TGTGCCAGCAGTGACATGTGGCCTGGAAACACCATATATTTT. It codes for CASSDMWPGNTIYF.

This clone came up once. The rearrangement joins TRBV5-1 to TRBJ2-7; TRBD1 agrees at 8 bases. The J segment lost 0 bases and the V segment lost 3 bases, leaving 2 bases of the junction unmatched. This CDR3 comprises 14 residues. Germline V gives CDR1 SGHRS, CDR2 YFSETQ. The CDR3 bases are TGCGCCAGCAGCTCTACAGGGGGCTCCTACGAGCAGTACTTC. Residues: CASSSTGGSYEQYF.

This chain uses TRBV28 with TRBJ1-5; a possible D gene is TRBD1 (5 bases). Looked up from germline, CDR1 is MDHEN and CDR2 is SYDVKM. CDR3 length: 16 amino acids. V was cut by 2 bases and J by 1 base, with 12 bases left in between. As DNA, the CDR3 is TGTGCCAGCAGTTTACGCAGGCAGGGAAGCAATCAGCCCCAGCATTTT. It specifies CASSLRRQGSNQPQHF.

J is TRBJ1-3 and V is TRBV28; D possibly corresponds to TRBD1 (6 bases). With 4 bases removed from V and 2 bases from J, the gap between germline ends came to 15 bases. Looked up from germline, CDR1 is MDHEN and CDR2 is SYDVKM. This CDR3 comprises 16 residues. The CDR3 protein is CASSSPQGRAGNTIYF. In DNA, the CDR3 is TGTGCCAGCAGTTCCCCACAGGGTAGGGCTGGAAACACCATATATTTT.

The rearrangement links TRBV3-1 (or the pseudogene TRBV3-2) to TRBJ1-6, with D tentatively TRBD1 (5 bases). The CDR3 runs 14 residues. Trimming took off 4 bases at V and 5 bases at J, with 9 bases between the two ends. Per germline, CDR1 LGHDT and CDR2 YNNKEL (reference sequence). CDR3 loop: CASSRGQDNSPLHF. DNA of the CDR3: TGTGCCAGCAGCCGCGGACAAGATAATTCACCCCTCCACTTT.

This chain connects TRBV27 to TRBJ1-5; D possibly corresponds to TRBD1 (6 bases). The V gene's germline CDR1 is MNHEY and CDR2 SMNVEV (reference sequence). Trimming stripped 6 bases from V and 2 bases from J, with 23 bases between. The CDR3 runs 18 residues. This CDR3 reads CASREGGQLLRGNQPQHF. The CDR3 DNA sequence: TGTGCCAGCAGGGAAGGGGGACAACTACTCCGGGGCAATCAGCCCCAGCATTTT.

The V call is TRBV6-1, the J call TRBJ2-5; a possible D gene is TRBD1 (6 bases). This CDR3 has 15 residues. Trimming removed 0 bases from V and 3 bases from J, with 11 bases in between. CDR1 and CDR2 (germline): MNHNS, SASEGT. The CDR3 sequence is CASSEATGGKETQYF. The CDR3 DNA follows: TGTGCCAGCAGTGAAGCGACAGGCGGAAAAGAGACCCAGTACTTC.

The chain links TRBV7-8 to TRBJ2-3; maybe TRBD2 (6 bases). CDR3 size: 13 residues. Germline loops: CDR1 SGHVS, CDR2 FQNEAQ. The V gene lost 2 bases and the J gene lost 4 bases, with 7 bases spanning the gap. The CDR3, as DNA: TGTGCCAGCAGCTTATGGGGGGCAGATACGCAGTATTTT. Its protein product is CASSLWGADTQYF.

V gene TRBV5-1 combines with J gene TRBJ1-1; TRBD1 might be the D (5 bases). V was cut by 4 bases and J by 1 base, with 14 bases left in between. Germline V lookup: CDR1 SGHRS, CDR2 YFSETQ. The CDR3 runs 15 residues. The CDR3 protein is CASSPTTGQNTEAFF. CDR3 sequence (DNA): TGCGCCAGCAGCCCTACCACAGGCCAGAACACTGAAGCTTTCTTT.

V gene TRBV5-1 combines with J gene TRBJ2-4; possible D gene TRBD1, 6 bases. The CDR3 runs 15 residues. CDR1 and CDR2 from the germline V gene are SGHRS and YFSETQ. The V gene lost 4 bases and the J gene lost 1 base, with 12 bases spanning the gap. The DNA for the CDR3 is TGCGCCAGCAGCGCGCAGGGGATGGCCAAAAACATTCAGTACTTC. It is translated as CASSAQGMAKNIQYF.

The chain couples TRBV29-1 to TRBJ2-7; D is unclear. Germline V gives CDR1 SQVTM, CDR2 ANQGSEA. The CDR3 is 11 residues long. Trimming stripped 4 bases from V and 3 bases from J, with 7 bases between. CDR3 sequence reads: CSVVRSYEQYF. The CDR3 bases are TGCAGCGTTGTCCGGAGCTACGAGCAGTACTTC.

CDR3 sequence reads: CAISGLGQGSFYEQYF. For the CDR3, the DNA is TGTGCCATCAGTGGACTAGGACAGGGGAGTTTCTACGAGCAGTACTTC. The J gene is TRBJ2-7, the V gene TRBV10-3, with 9 bases that match TRBD1. V shed 4 bases, J shed 3 bases, and the junction held 10 bases outside the gene matches. CDR3 length equals 16 residues. Germline V gene lookup returns CDR1 ENHRY and CDR2 SYGVKD.

V usage is TRBV7-2 and J usage is TRBJ2-3; D unclear. Germline V gene sequence: CDR1 SGHTA, CDR2 FQGNSA. V lost 5 bases and J lost 6, with 15 bases in between. CDR3 length: 14 amino acids. CDR3 region: CASSTRVLRDTQYF. CDR3 nucleotides: TGTGCCAGCAGCACCCGGGTTTTAAGGGATACGCAGTATTTT.

V gene TRBV19 combines with J gene TRBJ2-7, with a tentative D call TRBD2 (5 bases). CDR3 size: 13 residues. V was shortened by 5 bases and J by 5 bases, with 13 bases between the two germline ends. Germline loops: CDR1 LNHDA, CDR2 SQIVND (reference sequence). CDR3 bases: TGTGCCAGTAGTCGGCCGGGAATCGACGAGCAGTACTTC. Translating it yields CASSRPGIDEQYF.

This chain joins TRBV4-1 and TRBJ2-7; 7 bases line up with TRBD2. Germline CDR1 is MGHRA and CDR2 is YSYEKL. This CDR3 spans 16 amino acids. V shed 1 base and J 9 bases; nucleotides not matched to a gene: 15. This CDR3 is CASSQAQRGASRGQYF. CDR3 DNA: TGCGCCAGCAGCCAAGCCCAGCGGGGCGCTTCCCGGGGGCAGTACTTC.

The chain joins TRBV5-1 to TRBJ2-1, with 9 bases lining up with TRBD2. Germline V lookup: CDR1 SGHRS, CDR2 YFSETQ. The V segment lost 5 bases and the J segment 9 bases; nucleotides outside the gene matches: 15. The CDR3 runs to 16 residues. CDR3 amino acids: CASRAGGPQGYGEQFF. CDR3 in DNA: TGCGCCAGCAGGGCGGGAGGGCCCCAGGGTTACGGTGAGCAGTTCTTC.

This clone was detected only a few times. This chain links TRBV6-5 with TRBJ2-7, with D maybe TRBD2 (7 bases). Trimming took 6 bases from V and 3 from J, leaving 18 bases between them. Germline assignment: CDR1 MNHEY and CDR2 SVGAGI. The CDR3 is 15 residues long. CDR3 in amino acids: CASRQSGGAVYEQYF. Here the CDR3 DNA reads TGTGCCAGCAGGCAGAGTGGGGGGGCCGTCTACGAGCAGTACTTC.

This chain joins TRBV9 and TRBJ1-6; 8 nucleotides align to TRBD1. Germline CDR1 is SGDLS and CDR2 is YYNGEE. The CDR3 sequence is 14 residues long. Trimming cost V 4 bases and J 10 bases; bases outside gene matches: 7. CDR3 region: CASSPQGAFSPLHF. For the CDR3, the DNA is TGTGCCAGCAGCCCTCAGGGGGCTTTCTCACCCCTCCACTTT.

Here the CDR3 DNA reads TGTGCCAGCAGCTTAGGGACTAGCGGGACAGATACGCAGTATTTT. Amino acids: CASSLGTSGTDTQYF. The chain links TRBV7-3 to TRBJ2-3, with 12 bases matching TRBD2. This CDR3 spans 15 amino acids. The trim removed 2 bases at V and 3 bases at J, leaving 0 bases unmatched. Germline V gene sequence: CDR1 SGHTA, CDR2 FQGTGA.